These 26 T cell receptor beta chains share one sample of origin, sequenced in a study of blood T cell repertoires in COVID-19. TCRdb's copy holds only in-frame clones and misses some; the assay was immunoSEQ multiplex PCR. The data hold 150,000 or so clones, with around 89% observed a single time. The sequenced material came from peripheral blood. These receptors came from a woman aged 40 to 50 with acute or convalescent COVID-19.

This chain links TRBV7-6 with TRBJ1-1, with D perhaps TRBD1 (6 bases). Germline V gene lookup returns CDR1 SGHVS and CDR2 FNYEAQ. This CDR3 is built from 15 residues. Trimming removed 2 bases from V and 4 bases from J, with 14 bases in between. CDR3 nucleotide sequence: TGTGCCAGCAGCTTATCGGGGGGGGCGGGCACTGAAGCTTTCTTT. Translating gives CASSLSGGAGTEAFF.

The CDR3 spells CASSYGTSGWRVNEQFF. DNA for the CDR3: TGTGCCAGCAGTTACGGGACTAGCGGGTGGAGGGTTAATGAGCAGTTCTTC. This rearrangement joins TRBV6-2 or TRBV6-3 to TRBJ2-1, with TRBD2 identical over 12 bases. The CDR3 runs 17 residues. After removal of 2 bases from V and 7 bases from J, the junction contained 9 bases not matched to a gene. Per the germline V gene, CDR1 is MNHEY and CDR2 is SVGEGT.

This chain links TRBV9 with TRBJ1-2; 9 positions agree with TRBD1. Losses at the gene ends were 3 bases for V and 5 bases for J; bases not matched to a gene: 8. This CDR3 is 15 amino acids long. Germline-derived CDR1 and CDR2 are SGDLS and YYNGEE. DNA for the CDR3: TGTGCCAGCAGCGACTCCGGGACAGGGCCTTATGGCTACACCTTC. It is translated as CASSDSGTGPYGYTF.

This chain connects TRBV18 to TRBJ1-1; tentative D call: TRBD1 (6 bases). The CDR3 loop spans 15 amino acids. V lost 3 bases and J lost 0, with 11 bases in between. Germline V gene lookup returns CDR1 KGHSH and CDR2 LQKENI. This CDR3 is CASSPRQVMNTEAFF. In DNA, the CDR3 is TGTGCCAGCTCACCGCGACAGGTCATGAACACTGAAGCTTTCTTT.

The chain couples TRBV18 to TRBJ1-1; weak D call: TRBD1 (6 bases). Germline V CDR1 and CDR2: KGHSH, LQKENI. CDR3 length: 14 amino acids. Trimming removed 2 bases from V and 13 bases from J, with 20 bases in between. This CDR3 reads CASSPENLAGAGFF. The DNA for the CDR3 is TGTGCCAGCTCACCAGAGAATTTAGCAGGGGCTGGTTTCTTT.

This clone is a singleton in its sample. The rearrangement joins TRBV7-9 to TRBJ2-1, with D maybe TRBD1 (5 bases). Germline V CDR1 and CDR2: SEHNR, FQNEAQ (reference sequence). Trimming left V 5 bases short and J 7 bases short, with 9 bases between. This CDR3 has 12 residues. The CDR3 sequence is CASSVQANEQFF. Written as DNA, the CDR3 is TGTGCCAGCAGCGTACAGGCGAATGAGCAGTTCTTC.

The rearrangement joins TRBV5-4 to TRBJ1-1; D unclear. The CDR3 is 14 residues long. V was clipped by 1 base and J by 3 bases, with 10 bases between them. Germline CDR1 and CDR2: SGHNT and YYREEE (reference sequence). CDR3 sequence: CASSLSGTDTEAFF. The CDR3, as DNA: TGTGCCAGCAGCTTGTCCGGTACAGACACTGAAGCTTTCTTT.

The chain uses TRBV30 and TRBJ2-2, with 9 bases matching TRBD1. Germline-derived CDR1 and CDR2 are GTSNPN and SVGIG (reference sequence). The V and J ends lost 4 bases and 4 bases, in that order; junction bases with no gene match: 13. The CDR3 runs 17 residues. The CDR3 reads CAWTDGTGGYGTGELFF. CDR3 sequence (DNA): TGTGCCTGGACGGACGGTACAGGGGGCTATGGCACCGGGGAGCTGTTTTTT.

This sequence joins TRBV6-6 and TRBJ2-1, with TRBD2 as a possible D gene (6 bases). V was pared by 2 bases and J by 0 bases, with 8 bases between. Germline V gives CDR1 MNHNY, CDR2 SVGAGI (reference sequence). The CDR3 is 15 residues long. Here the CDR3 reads CASSYTGDSYNEQFF. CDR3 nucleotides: TGTGCCAGCAGTTACACGGGGGACTCCTACAATGAGCAGTTCTTC.

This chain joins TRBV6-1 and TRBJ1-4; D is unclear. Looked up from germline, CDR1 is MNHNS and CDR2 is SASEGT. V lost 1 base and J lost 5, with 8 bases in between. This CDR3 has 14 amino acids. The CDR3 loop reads CASSEGGGNEKLFF. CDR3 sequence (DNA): TGTGCCAGCAGTGAAGGGGGAGGCAATGAAAAACTGTTTTTT.

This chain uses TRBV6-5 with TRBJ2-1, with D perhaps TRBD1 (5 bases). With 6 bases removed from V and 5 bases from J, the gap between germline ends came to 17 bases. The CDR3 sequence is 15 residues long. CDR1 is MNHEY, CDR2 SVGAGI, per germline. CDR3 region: CASSPSAGLDNEQFF. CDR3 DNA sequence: TGTGCCAGCAGCCCCTCGGCAGGGTTGGACAATGAGCAGTTCTTC.

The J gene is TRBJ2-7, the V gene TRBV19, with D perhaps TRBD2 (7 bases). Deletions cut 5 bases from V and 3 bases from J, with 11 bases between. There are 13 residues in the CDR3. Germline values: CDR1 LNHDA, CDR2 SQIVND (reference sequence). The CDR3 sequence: CASSVGGGYEQYF. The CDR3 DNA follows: TGTGCCAGTAGTGTGGGAGGGGGCTACGAGCAGTACTTC.

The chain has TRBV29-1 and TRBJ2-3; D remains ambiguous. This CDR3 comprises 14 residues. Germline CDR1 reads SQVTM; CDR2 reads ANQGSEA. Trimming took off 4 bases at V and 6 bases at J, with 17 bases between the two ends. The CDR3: CSVVWAMSTDTQYF. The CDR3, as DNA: TGCAGCGTTGTATGGGCAATGTCTACGGATACGCAGTATTTT.

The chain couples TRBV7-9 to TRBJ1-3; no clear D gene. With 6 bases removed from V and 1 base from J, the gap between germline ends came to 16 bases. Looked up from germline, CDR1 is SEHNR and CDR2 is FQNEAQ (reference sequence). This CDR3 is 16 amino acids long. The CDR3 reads CASSPRGAGSGNTIYF. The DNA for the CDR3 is TGTGCCAGCAGTCCCCGAGGCGCGGGATCTGGAAACACCATATATTTT. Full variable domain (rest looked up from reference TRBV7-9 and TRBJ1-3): DTGVSQNPRHKITKRGQNVTFRCDPISEHNRLYWYRQTLGQGPEFLTYFQNEAQLEKSRLLSDRFSAERPKGSFSTLEIQRTEQGDSAMYLCASSPRGAGSGNTIYFGEGSWLTVV.

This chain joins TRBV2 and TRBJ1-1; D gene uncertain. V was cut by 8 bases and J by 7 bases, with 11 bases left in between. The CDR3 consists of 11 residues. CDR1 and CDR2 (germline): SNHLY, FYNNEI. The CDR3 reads CASRRGLEAFF. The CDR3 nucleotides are TGTGCCAGCCGGCGCGGACTTGAAGCTTTCTTT. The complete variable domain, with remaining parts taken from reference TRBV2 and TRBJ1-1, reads EPEVTQTPSHQVTQMGQEVILRCVPISNHLYFYWYRQILGQKVEFLVSFYNNEISEKSEIFDDQFSVERPDGSNFTLKIRSTKLEDSAMYFCASRRGLEAFFGQGTRLTVV.

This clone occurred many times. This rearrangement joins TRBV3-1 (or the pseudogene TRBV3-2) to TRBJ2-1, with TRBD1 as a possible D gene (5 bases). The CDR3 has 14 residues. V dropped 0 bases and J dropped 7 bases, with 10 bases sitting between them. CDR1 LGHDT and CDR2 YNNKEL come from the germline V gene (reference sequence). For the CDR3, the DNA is TGTGCCAGCAGCCAAGATGGCAGGGTGAATGAGCAGTTCTTC. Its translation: CASSQDGRVNEQFF.

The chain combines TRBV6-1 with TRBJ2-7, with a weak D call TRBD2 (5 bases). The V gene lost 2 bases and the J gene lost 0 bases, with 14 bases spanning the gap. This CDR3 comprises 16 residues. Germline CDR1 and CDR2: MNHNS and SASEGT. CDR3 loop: CASSETLLGSSYEQYF. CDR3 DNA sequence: TGTGCCAGCAGTGAAACCCTACTAGGAAGCTCCTACGAGCAGTACTTC.

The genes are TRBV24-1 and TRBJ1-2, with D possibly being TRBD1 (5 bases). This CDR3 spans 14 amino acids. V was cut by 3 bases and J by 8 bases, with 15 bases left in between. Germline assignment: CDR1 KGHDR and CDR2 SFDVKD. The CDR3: CATSDPWQGGGYTF. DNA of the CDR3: TGTGCCACCAGTGATCCGTGGCAGGGTGGAGGCTACACCTTC.

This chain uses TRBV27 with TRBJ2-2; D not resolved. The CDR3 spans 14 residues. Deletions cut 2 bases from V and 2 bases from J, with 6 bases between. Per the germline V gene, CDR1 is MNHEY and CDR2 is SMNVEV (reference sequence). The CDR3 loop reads CASSLMRNTGELFF. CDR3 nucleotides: TGTGCCAGCAGTTTAATGCGAAACACCGGGGAGCTGTTTTTT.

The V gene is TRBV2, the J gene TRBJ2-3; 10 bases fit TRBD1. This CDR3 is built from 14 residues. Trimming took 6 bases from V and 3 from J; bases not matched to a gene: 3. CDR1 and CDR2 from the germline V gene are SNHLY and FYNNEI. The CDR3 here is CASRMDRGTDTQYF. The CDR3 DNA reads TGTGCCAGCAGGATGGACAGGGGGACAGATACGCAGTATTTT.

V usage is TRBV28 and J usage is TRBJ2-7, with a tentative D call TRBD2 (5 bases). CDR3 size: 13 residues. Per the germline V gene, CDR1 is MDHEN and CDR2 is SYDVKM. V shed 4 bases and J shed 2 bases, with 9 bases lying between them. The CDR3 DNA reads TGTGCCAGCAGTTACGGGGTTCCCTACGAGCAGTACTTC. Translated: CASSYGVPYEQYF. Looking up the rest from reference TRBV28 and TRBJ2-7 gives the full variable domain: DVKVTQSSRYLVKRTGEKVFLECVQDMDHENMFWYRQDPGLGLRLIYFSYDVKMKEKGDIPEGYSVSREKKERFSLILESASTNQTSMYLCASSYGVPYEQYFGPGTRLTVT.

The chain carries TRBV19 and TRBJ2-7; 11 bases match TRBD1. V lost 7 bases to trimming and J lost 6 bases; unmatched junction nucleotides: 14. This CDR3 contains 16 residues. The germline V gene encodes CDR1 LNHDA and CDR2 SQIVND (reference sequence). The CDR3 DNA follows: TGTGCCAGTAAACCCCAACCGGGACAGGGGGACAGCGAGCAGTACTTC. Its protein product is CASKPQPGQGDSEQYF.

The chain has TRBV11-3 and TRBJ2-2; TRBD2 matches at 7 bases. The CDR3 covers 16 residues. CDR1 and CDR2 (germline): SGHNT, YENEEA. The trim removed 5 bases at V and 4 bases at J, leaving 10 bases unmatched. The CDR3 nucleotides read TGTGCCAGCAGCGTCAATAGCGGGTACAGCACCGGGGAGCTGTTTTTT. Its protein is CASSVNSGYSTGELFF.

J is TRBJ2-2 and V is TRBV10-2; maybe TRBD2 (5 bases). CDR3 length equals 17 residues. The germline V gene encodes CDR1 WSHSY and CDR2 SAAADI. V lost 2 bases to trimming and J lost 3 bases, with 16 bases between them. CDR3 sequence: CASSEGGGQFYTGELFF. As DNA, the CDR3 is TGCGCCAGCAGTGAGGGAGGTGGGCAGTTCTACACCGGGGAGCTGTTTTTT.

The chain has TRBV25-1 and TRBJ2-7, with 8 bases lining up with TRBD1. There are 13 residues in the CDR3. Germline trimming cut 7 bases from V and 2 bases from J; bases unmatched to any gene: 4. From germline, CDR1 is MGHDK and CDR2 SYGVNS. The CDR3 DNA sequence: TGTGCCAGCACGGGGGACAGGACCTACGAGCAGTACTTC. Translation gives CASTGDRTYEQYF.

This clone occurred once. CDR3 sequence: CASLGDTGELFF. CDR3 DNA: TGTGCCAGCTTAGGGGACACCGGGGAGCTGTTTTTT. The J gene is TRBJ2-2, the V gene TRBV2; weak D call: TRBD1 (5 bases). CDR1 and CDR2 (germline): SNHLY, FYNNEI. Trimming stripped 8 bases from V and 3 bases from J, with 7 bases between. The CDR3 loop spans 12 amino acids.